The 31 T cell receptor beta chains listed next were all sequenced from one sample in a study of blood T cell repertoires in COVID-19. Assay used: immunoSEQ multiplex PCR; TCRdb lists only in-frame clones, some missing. Of approximately 65,000 clones listed, less than 85% are singletons. Sequencing was performed on peripheral blood. The receptor set was obtained from a man in his sixties with acute or convalescent COVID-19.

This clone was seen a handful of times. The chain employs TRBV5-4 and TRBJ2-7; 11 bases are shared with TRBD2. CDR1 is SGHNT, CDR2 YYREEE, per germline (reference sequence). The V gene end was trimmed by 4 bases and the J gene end by 2 bases; junction bases not matched to a gene: 5. This CDR3 spans 15 amino acids. CDR3 nucleotide sequence: TGTGCCAGCAGCCCGGGACTAGCGGTCGCCTACGAGCAGTACTTC. Translating it yields CASSPGLAVAYEQYF.

This rearrangement joins TRBV27 to TRBJ2-1; 11 bases align to TRBD2. The germline V gene encodes CDR1 MNHEY and CDR2 SMNVEV (reference sequence). The CDR3 has 16 residues. The V segment lost 5 bases and the J segment 6 bases; nucleotides outside the gene matches: 9. The CDR3 DNA follows: TGTGCCAGCAGTCGCCAAACTAGCGGGGGAGGCAATGAGCAGTTCTTC. Translation gives CASSRQTSGGGNEQFF.

The rearrangement links TRBV28 to TRBJ2-5; D perhaps matches TRBD1 (6 bases). The germline V gene encodes CDR1 MDHEN and CDR2 SYDVKM. The CDR3 totals 14 residues. V lost 5 bases and J lost 2, with 12 bases in between. CDR3 bases: TGTGCCAGCAGTCTGGACAGTGAGCAAGAGACCCAGTACTTC. It specifies CASSLDSEQETQYF.

This chain joins TRBV5-1 and TRBJ1-4; D might be TRBD1 (6 bases). Deletions cut 3 bases from V and 7 bases from J, with 19 bases between. The length of the CDR3 is 16 residues. Germline CDR1 and CDR2: SGHRS and YFSETQ. CDR3 sequence: CASSSYGRGLVEKLFF. CDR3 bases: TGCGCCAGCAGCTCGTATGGCAGGGGACTAGTTGAAAAACTGTTTTTT.

The chain links TRBV10-3 to TRBJ2-1; 14 nucleotides align to TRBD2. Germline assignment: CDR1 ENHRY and CDR2 SYGVKD. CDR3 length equals 19 residues. The J segment lost 1 base and the V segment lost 1 base, leaving 6 bases of the junction unmatched. DNA of the CDR3: TGTGCCATCAGTGAGTTAAGGGGGACTAGCGGGAGTTCCTACAATGAGCAGTTCTTC. This sequence encodes CAISELRGTSGSSYNEQFF.

The chain joins TRBV5-1 to TRBJ2-3; D unresolved. Germline values: CDR1 SGHRS, CDR2 YFSETQ. The CDR3 has 13 residues. V was clipped by 0 bases and J by 1 base, with 3 bases between them. CDR3 DNA: TGCGCCAGCAGCTTGGCGGGCACAGATACGCAGTATTTT. It yields the protein CASSLAGTDTQYF.

CDR3 bases: TGTGCCAGCAGCGACGGTGGGGGGGCAAACATTCAGTACTTC. It codes for CASSDGGGANIQYF. The chain has TRBV9 and TRBJ2-4; the D gene is possibly TRBD2 (7 bases). Germline CDR1 reads SGDLS; CDR2 reads YYNGEE. CDR3 length equals 14 residues. Trimming stripped 3 bases from V and 6 bases from J, with 13 bases between.

There are many counts of this clone. The chain combines TRBV7-8 with TRBJ1-5; 9 bases map to TRBD1. This CDR3 region has 14 residues. Germline V gene data show CDR1 as SGHVS and CDR2 as FQNEAQ. The junction had 7 bases not matched to a gene; V was cut back by 6 bases and J by 7 bases. CDR3 in amino acids: CASSLDRGRQPQHF. The DNA for the CDR3 is TGTGCCAGCAGTCTTGACAGGGGGAGACAGCCCCAGCATTTT.

This chain joins TRBV11-2 and TRBJ2-3; TRBD2 matches 12 bases. CDR1 is SGHAT, CDR2 FQNNGV, per germline. This CDR3 has 16 amino acids. V dropped 3 bases and J dropped 4; count of bases not matched to a gene: 5. CDR3 loop: CASSFLAGGLPDTQYF. For the CDR3, the DNA is TGTGCCAGCAGCTTCCTAGCGGGAGGGTTGCCAGATACGCAGTATTTT.

This clone was counted only a few times. The CDR3 bases are TGCGCCAGCAGCCAATCAGGGGATGGCAATCAGCCCCAGCATTTT. This encodes CASSQSGDGNQPQHF. The chain combines TRBV4-1 with TRBJ1-5; possible D gene TRBD1, 6 bases. Trimming stripped 2 bases from V and 2 bases from J, with 10 bases between. CDR1 is MGHRA and CDR2 is YSYEKL in the germline V gene. The CDR3 covers 15 residues.

The V gene is TRBV5-6, the J gene TRBJ2-1; TRBD2 might be the D (5 bases). The CDR3 is 17 amino acids. Per germline, CDR1 SGHDT and CDR2 YYEEEE. V was clipped by 0 bases and J by 0 bases, with 13 bases between them. The CDR3 reads CASSLVLAGGSYNEQFF. The CDR3 region has the DNA TGTGCCAGCAGCTTGGTTCTAGCAGGAGGCTCCTACAATGAGCAGTTCTTC. The entire variable domain, with the rest obtained from reference TRBV5-6 and TRBJ2-1, is as follows: DAGVTQSPTHLIKTRGQQVTLRCSPKSGHDTVSWYQQALGQGPQFIFQYYEEEERQRGNFPDRFSGHQFPNYSSELNVNALLLGDSALYLCASSLVLAGGSYNEQFFGPGTRLTVL.

The V call is TRBV30, the J call TRBJ1-2; tentative D call: TRBD1 (5 bases). Trimming left V 0 bases short and J 2 bases short, with 10 bases between. Germline assignment: CDR1 GTSNPN and CDR2 SVGIG (reference sequence). The CDR3 totals 14 residues. This CDR3 reads CAWSVYGGNYGYTF. The CDR3 nucleotides are TGTGCCTGGAGTGTATACGGGGGAAACTATGGCTACACCTTC.

This clone appeared once. The rearrangement joins TRBV2 to TRBJ1-2, with 8 bases aligning to TRBD1. J lost 4 bases, V lost 3 bases, and 4 bases had no gene match. Per germline, CDR1 SNHLY and CDR2 FYNNEI. This CDR3 has 14 amino acids. The CDR3 spells CASSDAGGSYGYTF. The CDR3 DNA reads TGTGCCAGCAGTGACGCAGGGGGCAGCTATGGCTACACCTTC.

The V and J genes are TRBV7-6 and TRBJ2-1; TRBD1 agrees at 11 bases. Trimming at V came to 6 bases and at J to 5 bases, leaving 18 bases not matched to a gene. Looked up from germline, CDR1 is SGHVS and CDR2 is FNYEAQ. This CDR3 contains 19 residues. CDR3 sequence reads: CASSQGQGALSGRNNEQFF. The CDR3 DNA sequence: TGTGCCAGCAGTCAAGGACAGGGGGCTCTTAGCGGGCGAAACAATGAGCAGTTCTTC. The variable domain in full, with the rest retrieved from reference TRBV7-6 and TRBJ2-1, is GAGVSQSPRYKVTKRGQDVALRCDPISGHVSLYWYRQALGQGPEFLTYFNYEAQQDKSGLPNDRFSAERPEGSISTLTIQRTEQRDSAMYRCASSQGQGALSGRNNEQFFGPGTRLTVL.

The chain couples TRBV24-1 to TRBJ2-2, with TRBD2 identical over 9 bases. Germline CDR1 reads KGHDR; CDR2 reads SFDVKD. With V trimmed by 10 bases and J by 6 bases, 5 bases remained unmatched. This CDR3 comprises 13 residues. The CDR3, as DNA: TGTGCCACTAGCGGGAGAATTGCCGGGGAGCTGTTTTTT. Amino acids: CATSGRIAGELFF.

The genes are TRBV2 and TRBJ2-7, with D possibly being TRBD1 (5 bases). Trimming took off 4 bases at V and 3 bases at J, with 7 bases between the two ends. The CDR3 totals 12 residues. The germline CDR1 and CDR2 sequences are SNHLY and FYNNEI. CDR3 sequence (DNA): TGTGCCAGCAGTGGACAGTTCTACGAGCAGTACTTC. Its translation is CASSGQFYEQYF.

The rearrangement joins TRBV28 to TRBJ2-1; 10 nucleotides line up with TRBD2. The CDR3 runs 15 residues. The V gene's germline CDR1 is MDHEN and CDR2 SYDVKM. V lost 10 bases to trimming and J lost 4 bases; unmatched junction nucleotides: 10. Here the CDR3 DNA reads TGTGCCATCAGGGTTACTAGCGGGGTTTACAATGAGCAGTTCTTC. It encodes CAIRVTSGVYNEQFF. Complete variable domain (other parts from reference TRBV28 and TRBJ2-1): DVKVTQSSRYLVKRTGEKVFLECVQDMDHENMFWYRQDPGLGLRLIYFSYDVKMKEKGDIPEGYSVSREKKERFSLILESASTNQTSMYLCAIRVTSGVYNEQFFGPGTRLTVL.

This chain connects TRBV29-1 to TRBJ2-7; perhaps TRBD1 as D (5 bases). The CDR3 is 14 residues long. The V end lost 3 bases, the J end lost 3 bases, and 15 bases lay between the germline ends. Germline V gene data show CDR1 as SQVTM and CDR2 as ANQGSEA. The DNA of the CDR3 is TGCAGCGTTGACCCGGGCAGGGCGCTCTACGAGCAGTACTTC. This codes for CSVDPGRALYEQYF.

This chain connects TRBV29-1 to TRBJ1-1, with 7 positions matching TRBD1. V lost 3 bases to trimming and J lost 3 bases; unmatched junction nucleotides: 7. CDR3 length: 14 amino acids. Germline CDR1 SQVTM, CDR2 ANQGSEA. The CDR3 nucleotides read TGCAGCGTTGAGACAGGGAGTATGGACACTGAAGCTTTCTTT. It codes for CSVETGSMDTEAFF.

This clone was detected once. This sequence joins TRBV9 and TRBJ2-6; D gene uncertain. V lost 6 bases, J lost 4 bases, and 11 bases lay in between. The CDR3 length is 14 residues. Germline V gives CDR1 SGDLS, CDR2 YYNGEE. The CDR3: CASTEPTGANVLTF. The CDR3 DNA follows: TGTGCCAGCACCGAGCCCACCGGGGCCAACGTCCTGACTTTC.

Turning to this clone: In the same sample, other DNA sequences code for this CDR3. The V call is TRBV6-6, the J call TRBJ2-5; maybe TRBD1 (6 bases). Per the germline V gene, CDR1 is MNHNY and CDR2 is SVGAGI (reference sequence). Trimming cost V 1 base and J 2 bases, with 14 bases left between them. The CDR3 spans 16 residues. CDR3 amino acids: CASSYWLSQGQETQYF. The CDR3 DNA reads TGTGCCAGCAGTTACTGGCTCTCGCAGGGGCAAGAGACCCAGTACTTC.

The rearrangement uses TRBV19 and TRBJ2-5, with D unresolved. Germline lookup yields CDR1 LNHDA and CDR2 SQIVND (reference sequence). The CDR3 contains 13 residues. The V end was cut by 1 base, the J end by 3 bases, with 6 bases between. This CDR3 reads CASSIGVEETQYF. CDR3 DNA sequence: TGTGCCAGTAGTATAGGAGTAGAAGAGACCCAGTACTTC.

By share, this clone counts as medium-sized. This rearrangement joins TRBV9 to TRBJ1-1; D uncertain. Germline values: CDR1 SGDLS, CDR2 YYNGEE. This CDR3 has 14 residues. V dropped 5 bases and J dropped 3 bases, with 14 bases sitting between them. CDR3 loop: CASSRGGVDTEAFF. The CDR3, as DNA: TGTGCCAGCAGTAGAGGCGGGGTGGACACTGAAGCTTTCTTT.

In its sample, this clone was seen a few times. The rearrangement joins TRBV6-6 to TRBJ1-6; TRBD1 agrees at 10 bases. The CDR3 covers 14 residues. Per germline, CDR1 MNHNY and CDR2 SVGAGI (reference sequence). V dropped 6 bases and J dropped 12; count of bases not matched to a gene: 8. The CDR3 region has the DNA TGTGCCAGCAGCCCGGGACAGGGGAAGTTACCCCTCCACTTT. Its translation: CASSPGQGKLPLHF.

The CDR3 DNA follows: TGTGCCAGCAGCCGAACAGGCTTCGGATCACCCCTCCACTTT. It codes for CASSRTGFGSPLHF. V and J are TRBV5-8 and TRBJ1-6; weak D call: TRBD1 (5 bases). Deletions cut 4 bases from V and 10 bases from J, with 15 bases between. This CDR3 is 14 amino acids long. The V gene's germline CDR1 is SGHTS and CDR2 YDEGEE.

CDR3 sequence: CASSSVQGNTIYF. Written as DNA, the CDR3 is TGTGCCAGCAGTTCAGTCCAGGGAAACACCATATATTTT. The chain employs TRBV7-2 and TRBJ1-3; D remains unclear. The CDR3 covers 13 residues. Looked up from germline, CDR1 is SGHTA and CDR2 is FQGNSA. Trimming took 6 bases from V and 4 from J, leaving 10 bases between them.

This chain uses TRBV28 with TRBJ1-3; no firm D call. V lost 6 bases and J 0 bases, leaving 12 bases between the germline ends. This CDR3 has 15 amino acids. CDR1 is MDHEN and CDR2 is SYDVKM in the germline V gene. CDR3 nucleotides: TGTGCCAGCAGGGGAGGGTTTGGCTCTGGAAACACCATATATTTT. Translation: CASRGGFGSGNTIYF.

The chain joins TRBV27 to TRBJ2-7, with D possibly matching TRBD2 (7 bases). Germline-derived CDR1 and CDR2 are MNHEY and SMNVEV (reference sequence). The CDR3 contains 17 residues. Trimming stripped 0 bases from V and 5 bases from J, with 20 bases between. The CDR3 DNA reads TGTGCCAGCAGTTTATCGAGGGGGGGCGGGGTGTTTGACGAGCAGTACTTC. Its protein is CASSLSRGGGVFDEQYF.

V is TRBV5-4 and J is TRBJ1-2; D is ambiguous. Per germline, CDR1 SGHNT and CDR2 YYREEE (reference sequence). V gave up 2 bases and J gave up 0 bases, with 11 bases separating them. The CDR3 has 15 residues. CDR3 residues: CASSLNGISNYGYTF. CDR3 sequence (DNA): TGTGCCAGCAGCTTAAACGGGATCTCTAACTATGGCTACACCTTC.

V usage is TRBV9 and J usage is TRBJ2-5, with D possibly being TRBD2 (6 bases). CDR1 SGDLS and CDR2 YYNGEE come from the germline V gene. CDR3 length: 14 residues. Trimming stripped 1 base from V and 7 bases from J, with 14 bases between. CDR3 in amino acids: CASSVWRVGGTQYF. Written as DNA, the CDR3 is TGTGCCAGCAGCGTATGGAGGGTAGGAGGGACCCAGTACTTC. Full variable domain (rest looked up from reference TRBV9 and TRBJ2-5): DSGVTQTPKHLITATGQRVTLRCSPRSGDLSVYWYQQSLDQGLQFLIQYYNGEERAKGNILERFSAQQFPDLHSELNLSSLELGDSALYFCASSVWRVGGTQYFGPGTRLLVL.

The V and J genes are TRBV5-1 and TRBJ2-5; 8 nucleotides match TRBD2. The CDR3 consists of 16 residues. The V gene end was trimmed by 4 bases and the J gene end by 4 bases; junction bases not matched to a gene: 12. Germline CDR1 and CDR2: SGHRS and YFSETQ. CDR3 region: CASSARGGVLVETQYF. The CDR3 bases are TGCGCCAGCAGCGCCCGGGGGGGCGTTTTAGTAGAGACCCAGTACTTC.